These T cell receptor beta chains were read from a single sample in a study of CXCR3-negative and CXCR3-positive naive CD8 T cells. TCRdb reprocessed the 5' RACE reads, keeping one entry per CDR3 protein, no DNA. In total, the table holds tens of thousands of distinct CDR3 sequences. The specimen sequenced was naive CXCR3- CD8+ T cells from blood. Source of these receptors: a human donor in good health. Some clones in this sample may be carry-over from other donors' samples. The CDR3 runs from the conserved cysteine through the conserved F or W.

18	TRBV25-1	TRBJ2-2	CASSPLRSSGRDTGELFF
12	TRBV29-1	TRBJ1-2	CSAEGQNYGYTF
14	TRBV7-3	TRBJ2-1	CASSQGQGGYEQFF
14	TRBV29-1	TRBJ2-7	CSVSPGPPAYEQYF
14	TRBV12-3/TRBV12-4	TRBJ1-1	CASSLEAGRTEAFF
15	TRBV6-5	TRBJ1-5	CASSITGGYNQPQHF
16	TRBV3-1	TRBJ2-7	CASSLKTSANSYEQYF
15	TRBV21-1	TRBJ2-3	CASSKGAPFGDTQYF
13	TRBV7-9	TRBJ1-1	CASRRTGVPEAFF
14	TRBV5-1	TRBJ1-1	CASSGDRGHTEAFF
16	TRBV7-7	TRBJ2-5	CASSQTSEGIRETQYF
16	TRBV4-2	TRBJ1-1	CASSQDLRGGNTEAFF
14	TRBV7-6	TRBJ1-1	CASSDPTENTEAFF
13	TRBV7-9	TRBJ2-7	CASSTGGFYEQYF
13	TRBV28	TRBJ2-7	CASSYGATYEQYF
11	TRBV29-1	TRBJ2-1	CSVESYNEQFF
15	TRBV5-1	TRBJ2-1	CASSWLDRENDEQFF
13	TRBV27	TRBJ2-7	CASSPPTLAEQYF
15	TRBV13	TRBJ1-2	CASSLMKGGLYGYTF
15	TRBV13	TRBJ2-7	CASSRGPPGGGEQYF
14	TRBV28	TRBJ2-7	CASSSNPVGYEQYF
15	TRBV5-6	TRBJ2-5	CASSLGLQGPETQYF
14	TRBV7-3	TRBJ2-3	CASSSLDPPDTQYF
14	TRBV7-3	TRBJ2-1	CASSQPGGAGEQFF
14	TRBV29-1	TRBJ2-1	CSVEEDSPYNEQFF
13	TRBV7-9	TRBJ2-7	CASSSRGGYEQYF
16	TRBV2	TRBJ2-7	CASSDGPGLAGVEQYF
18	TRBV5-4	TRBJ2-1	CASSLEVTGVGSYNEQFF
16	TRBV4-1	TRBJ2-7	CASSQDSGQVFYEQYF
16	TRBV4-1	TRBJ1-1	CASSHWTGPGYAEAFF
14	TRBV5-1	TRBJ1-4	CASSDDNDEEKLFF
14	TRBV20-1	TRBJ2-5	CSACDSWLQETQYF
15	TRBV4-1	TRBJ1-5	CASSRGQYSNQPQHF
13	TRBV29-1	TRBJ1-1	CSATEGSETEAFF
16	TRBV29-1	TRBJ2-3	CSVEATSGRGTDTQYF
14	TRBV27	TRBJ1-1	CASSWDRGLSEAFF
12	TRBV29-1	TRBJ2-2	CSVLVNTGELFF
14	TRBV27	TRBJ2-7	CASSSRGTVSEQYF
14	TRBV30	TRBJ2-7	CAWSTGTGAYEQYF
16	TRBV5-1	TRBJ2-5	CTSSLSYSFGTETQYF